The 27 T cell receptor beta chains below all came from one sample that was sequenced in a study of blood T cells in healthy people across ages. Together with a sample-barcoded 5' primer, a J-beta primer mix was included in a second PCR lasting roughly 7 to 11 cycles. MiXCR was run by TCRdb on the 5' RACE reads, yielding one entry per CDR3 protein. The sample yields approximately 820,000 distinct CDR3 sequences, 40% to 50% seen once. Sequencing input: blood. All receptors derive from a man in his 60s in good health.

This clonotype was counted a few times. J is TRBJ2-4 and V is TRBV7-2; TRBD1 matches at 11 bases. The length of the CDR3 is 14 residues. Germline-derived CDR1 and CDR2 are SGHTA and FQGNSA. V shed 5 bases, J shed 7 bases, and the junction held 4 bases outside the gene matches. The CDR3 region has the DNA TGTGCCAGCAGCCGGGACAGGGGGTTGAACATTCAGTACTTC. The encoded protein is CASSRDRGLNIQYF.

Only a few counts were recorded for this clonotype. CDR3 protein: CASNNRGSGNEQFF. CDR3 nucleotide sequence: TGTGCCAGCAATAACAGGGGATCAGGCAATGAGCAGTTCTTC. The gene calls are TRBV12-3 or TRBV12-4 and TRBJ2-1, with 7 bases identical to TRBD1. V was pared by 7 bases and J by 6 bases, with 9 bases of the junction left unmatched. CDR3 length equals 14 residues.

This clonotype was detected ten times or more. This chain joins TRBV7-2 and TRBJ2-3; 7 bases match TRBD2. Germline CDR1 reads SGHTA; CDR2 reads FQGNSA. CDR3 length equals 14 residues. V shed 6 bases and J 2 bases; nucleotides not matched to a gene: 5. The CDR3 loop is CASRTGLTTDTQYF. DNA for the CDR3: TGTGCCAGCAGGACGGGACTAACCACAGATACGCAGTATTTT.

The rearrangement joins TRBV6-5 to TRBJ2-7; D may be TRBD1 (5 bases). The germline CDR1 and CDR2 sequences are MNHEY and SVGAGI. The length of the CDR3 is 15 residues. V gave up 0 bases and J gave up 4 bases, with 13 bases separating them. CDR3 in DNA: TGTGCCAGCAGTTACTCGCCCCGACAGTTTTACGAGCAGTACTTC. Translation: CASSYSPRQFYEQYF.

The CDR3 loop reads CASSWDRMNTEAFF. In DNA, the CDR3 is TGTGCCAGCAGTTGGGACAGGATGAACACTGAAGCTTTCTTT. The chain joins TRBV6-5 to TRBJ1-1, with 8 bases that match TRBD1. The ends lost 4 bases at V and 0 bases at J; junction bases unmatched: 1. Germline CDR1 is MNHEY and CDR2 is SVGAGI. CDR3 length: 14 amino acids.

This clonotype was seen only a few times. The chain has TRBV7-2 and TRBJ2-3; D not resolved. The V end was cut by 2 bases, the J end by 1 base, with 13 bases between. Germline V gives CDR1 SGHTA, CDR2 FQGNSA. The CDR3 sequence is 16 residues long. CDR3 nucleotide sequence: TGTGCCAGCAGCTTAATGGTATCCCTACGCACAGATACGCAGTATTTT. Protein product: CASSLMVSLRTDTQYF.

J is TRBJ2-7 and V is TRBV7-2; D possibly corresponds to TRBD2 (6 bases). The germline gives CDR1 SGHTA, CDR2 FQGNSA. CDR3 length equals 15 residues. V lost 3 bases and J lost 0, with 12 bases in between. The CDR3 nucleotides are TGTGCCAGCAGCTTTACGCGGGGTCCCTCCTACGAGCAGTACTTC. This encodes CASSFTRGPSYEQYF.

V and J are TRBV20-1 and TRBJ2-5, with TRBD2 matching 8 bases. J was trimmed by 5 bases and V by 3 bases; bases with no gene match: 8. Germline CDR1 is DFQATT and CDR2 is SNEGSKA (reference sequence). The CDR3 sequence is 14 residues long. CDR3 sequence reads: CSASYGGADETQYF. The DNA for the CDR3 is TGCAGTGCTAGTTACGGGGGGGCTGATGAGACCCAGTACTTC.

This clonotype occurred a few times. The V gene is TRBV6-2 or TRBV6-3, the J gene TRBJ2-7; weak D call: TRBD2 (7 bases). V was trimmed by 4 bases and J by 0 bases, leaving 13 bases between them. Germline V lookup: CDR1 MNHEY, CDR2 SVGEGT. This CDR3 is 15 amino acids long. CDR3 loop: CASSFGGGHSYEQYF. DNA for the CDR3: TGTGCCAGCAGTTTTGGGGGGGGGCACTCCTACGAGCAGTACTTC.

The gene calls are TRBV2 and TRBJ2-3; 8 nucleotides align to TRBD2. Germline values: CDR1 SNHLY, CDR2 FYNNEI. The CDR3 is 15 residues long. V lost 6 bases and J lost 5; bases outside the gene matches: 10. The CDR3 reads CASSRRGGNGDTQYF. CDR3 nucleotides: TGTGCCAGCAGCCGCCGGGGGGGGAACGGAGATACGCAGTATTTT.

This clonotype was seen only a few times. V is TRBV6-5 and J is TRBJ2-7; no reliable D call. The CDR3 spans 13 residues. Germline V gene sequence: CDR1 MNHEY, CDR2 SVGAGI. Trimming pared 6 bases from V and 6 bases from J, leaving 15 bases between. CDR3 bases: TGTGCCAGCAGCTCTGCCCCTTTTGGCGAGCAGTACTTC. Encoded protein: CASSSAPFGEQYF.

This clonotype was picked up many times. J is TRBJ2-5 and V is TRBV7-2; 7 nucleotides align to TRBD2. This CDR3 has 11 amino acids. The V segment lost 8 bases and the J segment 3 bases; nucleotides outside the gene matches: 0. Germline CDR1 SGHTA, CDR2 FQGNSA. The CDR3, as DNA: TGTGCCAGCGGGACTAAAGAGACCCAGTACTTC. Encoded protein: CASGTKETQYF.

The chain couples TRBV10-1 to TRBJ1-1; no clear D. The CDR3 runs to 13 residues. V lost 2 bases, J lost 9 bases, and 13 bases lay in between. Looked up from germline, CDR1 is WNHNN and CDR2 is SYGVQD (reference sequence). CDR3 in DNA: TGCGCCAGCAGTGAGGCAGGAGGTGAAAAAGCTTTCTTT. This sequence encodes CASSEAGGEKAFF.

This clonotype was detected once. For the CDR3, the DNA is TGCGCCAGCAGCCAAGATTTGGCGGGACACTACGAGCAGTACTTC. As protein: CASSQDLAGHYEQYF. This rearrangement joins TRBV4-1 to TRBJ2-7; D may correspond to TRBD1 or TRBD2 (6 bases each). Trimming shortened V by 0 bases and J by 3 bases, and 12 bases separated the two germline ends. From germline, CDR1 is MGHRA and CDR2 YSYEKL. The CDR3 is 15 amino acids.

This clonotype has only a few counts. CDR3 bases: TGTGCCAGCAGTTTAAAACCCAGCTCCTACGAGCAGTACTTC. This codes for CASSLKPSSYEQYF. J is TRBJ2-7 and V is TRBV27; D unresolved. The CDR3 loop spans 14 amino acids. V gave up 2 bases and J gave up 0 bases, with 8 bases separating them. Germline CDR1 is MNHEY and CDR2 is SMNVEV (reference sequence).

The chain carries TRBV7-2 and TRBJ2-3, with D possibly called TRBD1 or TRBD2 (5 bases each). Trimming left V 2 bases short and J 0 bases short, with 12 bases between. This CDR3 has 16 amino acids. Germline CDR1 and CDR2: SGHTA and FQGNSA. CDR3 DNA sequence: TGTGCCAGCAGCTTATCACAGGCTAGCAGCACAGATACGCAGTATTTT. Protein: CASSLSQASSTDTQYF.

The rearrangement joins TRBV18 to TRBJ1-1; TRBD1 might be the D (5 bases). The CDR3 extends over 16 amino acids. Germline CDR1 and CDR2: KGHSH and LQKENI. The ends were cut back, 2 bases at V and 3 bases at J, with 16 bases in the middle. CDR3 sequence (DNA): TGTGCCAGCTCACCAAGGGTCCCTACAGGTCACACTGAAGCTTTCTTT. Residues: CASSPRVPTGHTEAFF.

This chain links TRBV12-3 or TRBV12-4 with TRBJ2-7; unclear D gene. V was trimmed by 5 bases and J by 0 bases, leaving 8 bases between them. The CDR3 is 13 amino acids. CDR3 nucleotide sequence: TGTGCCAGCAGTAAACAAGACTCCTACGAGCAGTACTTC. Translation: CASSKQDSYEQYF.

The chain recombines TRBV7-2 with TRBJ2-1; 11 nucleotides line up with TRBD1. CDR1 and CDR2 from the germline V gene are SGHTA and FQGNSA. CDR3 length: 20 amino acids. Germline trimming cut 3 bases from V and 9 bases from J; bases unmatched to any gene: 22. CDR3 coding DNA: TGTGCCAGCAGCTTCTCCCGGGACAGGGGGGCCCGGGAGTATTTCGGTGAGCAGTTCTTC. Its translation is CASSFSRDRGAREYFGEQFF.

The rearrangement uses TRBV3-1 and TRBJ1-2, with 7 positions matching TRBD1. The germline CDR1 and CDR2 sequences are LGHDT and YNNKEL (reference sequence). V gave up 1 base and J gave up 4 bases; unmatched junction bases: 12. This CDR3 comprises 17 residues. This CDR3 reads CASSQGQGRRGGYGYTF. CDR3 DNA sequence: TGTGCCAGCAGCCAAGGACAGGGTCGCCGTGGAGGCTATGGCTACACCTTC.

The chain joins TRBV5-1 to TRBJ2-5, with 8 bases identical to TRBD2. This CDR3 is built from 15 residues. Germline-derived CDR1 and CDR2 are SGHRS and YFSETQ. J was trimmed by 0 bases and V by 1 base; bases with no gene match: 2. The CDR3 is CASSLRAGDQETQYF. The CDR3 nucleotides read TGCGCCAGCAGCTTGCGAGCGGGGGACCAAGAGACCCAGTACTTC.

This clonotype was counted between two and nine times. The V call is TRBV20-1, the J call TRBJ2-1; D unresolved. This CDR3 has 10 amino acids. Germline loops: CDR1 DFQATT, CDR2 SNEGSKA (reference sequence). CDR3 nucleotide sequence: TGCAGCATAATGCGCAATGAGCAGTTCTTC. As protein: CSIMRNEQFF.

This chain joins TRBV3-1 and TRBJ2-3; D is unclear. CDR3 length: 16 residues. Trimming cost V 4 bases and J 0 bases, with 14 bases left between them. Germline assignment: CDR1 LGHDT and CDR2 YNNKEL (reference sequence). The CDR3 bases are TGTGCCAGCAGCCTTCAAGTTACTTCTAGCACAGATACGCAGTATTTT. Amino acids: CASSLQVTSSTDTQYF.

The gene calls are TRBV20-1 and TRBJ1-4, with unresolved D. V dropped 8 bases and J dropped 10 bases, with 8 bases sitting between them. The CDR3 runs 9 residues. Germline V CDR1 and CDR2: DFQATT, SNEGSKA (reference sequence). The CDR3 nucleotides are TGCAGTACCCGGGGAAAACTGTTTTTT. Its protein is CSTRGKLFF.

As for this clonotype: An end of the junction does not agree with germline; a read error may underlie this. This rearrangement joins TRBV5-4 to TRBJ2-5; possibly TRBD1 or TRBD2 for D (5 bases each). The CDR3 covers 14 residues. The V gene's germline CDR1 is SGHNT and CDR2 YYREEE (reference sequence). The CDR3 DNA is TGTGCCGGCAGCTTGGAGCAGGGACGTAAGACCCAGTACTTC. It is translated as CAGSLEQGRKTQYF.

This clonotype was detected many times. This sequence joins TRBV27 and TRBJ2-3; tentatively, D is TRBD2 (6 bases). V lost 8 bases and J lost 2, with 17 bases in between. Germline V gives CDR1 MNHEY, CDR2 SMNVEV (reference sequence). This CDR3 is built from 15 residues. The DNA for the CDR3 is TGTGCCAGCCCTTGGGACTGCCACTACACAGATACGCAGTATTTT. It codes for CASPWDCHYTDTQYF.

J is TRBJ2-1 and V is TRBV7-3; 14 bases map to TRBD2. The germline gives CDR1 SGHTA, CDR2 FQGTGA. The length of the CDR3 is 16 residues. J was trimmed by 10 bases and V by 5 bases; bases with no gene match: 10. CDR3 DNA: TGTGCCAGCAGCCTAGGGACTAGCGGGGGTCCCGGGGAGCAGTTCTTC. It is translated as CASSLGTSGGPGEQFF.